This T cell receptor (beta chain) stems from a study of beta chain features in type 1 diabetes (dated by TCRdb to 2017 to 2018). Turning to the overall study: Mean age, gender distribution, total cell number and subset yield were not different between patients and healthy donors. Across all samples, some 110,000,000 sorted cells were examined, and cell number per subset correlated strongly with RNA yield. In the study, recently diagnosed type 1 diabetes patients and matched healthy donors were compared on the TCRB repertoires of their sorted circulating CD4+ T cell subsets. Regulatory and stem cell-like memory subsets were isolated from only 8 patients and roughly eight healthy donors, whereas naive and central memory subsets came from all 30 or so donors. Results and caveats for the whole study, not just this receptor: Naive, central memory and regulatory TCRB repertoires appeared to be more similar among patients than among healthy donors. Fewer insertions and more nucleotide deletions at VDJ recombination sites were observed in patients with type 1 diabetes, implying thymic rearrangement abnormalities. Because the HLA sub-analyses included only small numbers of individuals, any influence of HLA type on TCRB rearrangement was left unresolved. PCR may preferentially amplify shorter templates, but because patient and control samples were amplified and corrected together, any resulting skew would affect both groups equally. Because cDNA was sequenced instead of genomic DNA, activated cells with high expression could be over-represented, although the groups did not differ in activation or CD3 levels. A moderate but significant shortening of TCRB CDR3 length was observed in type 1 diabetes patients in all four CD4+ subsets.

The germline V and J ends show losses of 9 bases and 2 bases respectively, and no gene match explains 5 bases of the junction. Spanning cysteine to phenylalanine, the CDR3 consists of 14 amino acids. The CDR3 DNA has 42 bases and is translated from base 1. Reading the germline V gene gives CDR1 ENHRY and CDR2 SYGVKD. This clone was seen a handful of times. The antigen it recognizes is unknown. No per-base quality is available; no much larger clone lies one base away. Each donor gave one peripheral blood draw, around 100 mL on average, collected into heparinised tubes. Using a panel that included CD45RO, CCR7, CD25, CD127, CD95 and CD27, naive, central memory, regulatory and stem cell-like memory CD4+ T cells were sorted on a BD FACSAria II. All sorted populations exceeded 95% purity. PBMCs were separated immediately by Lymphoprep density gradient centrifugation and were stained directly, without being cultured. So that batch effects would be minimized, each experiment stained and sorted samples in pairs, pairing one healthy donor with one patient.

The entire isolated RNA was reverse transcribed using the High Capacity cDNA Reverse Transcription Kit, and thus expressed TCRB transcripts were sequenced. Deep immunoSEQ sequencing was applied to naive, central memory and regulatory T cell samples, giving an average of around 4 million total reads per sample. After sorted cells were lysed in RLT buffer, RNA was extracted with DNase-treated RNeasy Micro or Mini kits, with the choice depending on cell number. Each cell subset was processed on its own to prevent cross-contamination, while patient and healthy donor samples were processed together. Using the immunoSEQ multiplex PCR, TCRB sequences were amplified from cDNA into 87-bp fragments spanning the CDR3 region. Sequencing of the amplicons was done on the Illumina HiSeq platform. As for the original processing: PCR bias was corrected computationally using synthetic template baselines, and reads within Hamming distance 2 were collapsed, with unmergeable singletons discarded. Reads were aligned against IMGT so that V, D and J genes, CDR3 length and insertions or deletions at six rearrangement sites could be assigned. Within each subset, clonotype counts were normalized to the number of sorted cells before true diversity and Gini coefficients were calculated with the tcR R package. The overlap coefficient, calculated on TCRB nucleotide sequences, was used to quantify repertoire sharing. Out-of-frame TCRB sequences from naive cells were analyzed as a proxy for the pre-selection repertoire. The table was pulled from immuneACCESS by TCRdb, which kept in-frame rearrangements only. Such tables lose some clones; where checked, under half of the loss comes from unresolved V genes, and the rest has no known cause. V and J calls and clone size are those listed in that table; D and trimming were worked out from the DNA. The sample table holds some 410,000 clones, of which 14% were seen once. Approximately 0.035% of the sample is in the top ten clones.

Sequenced material: naive CD4+ T cells from blood. The cell subset or site label for this specimen denotes: true naive CD4+ T cells. The receptor was derived from a man aged 25 to 45 in good health. The chain employs TRBV10-3 and TRBJ2-5; TRBD1 agrees with 11 junctional bases. The CDR3 reads as follows: CAIAGTGGQETQYF. The DNA is as follows: TGTGCCATAGCCGGGACAGGGGGTCAAGAGACCCAGTACTTC.